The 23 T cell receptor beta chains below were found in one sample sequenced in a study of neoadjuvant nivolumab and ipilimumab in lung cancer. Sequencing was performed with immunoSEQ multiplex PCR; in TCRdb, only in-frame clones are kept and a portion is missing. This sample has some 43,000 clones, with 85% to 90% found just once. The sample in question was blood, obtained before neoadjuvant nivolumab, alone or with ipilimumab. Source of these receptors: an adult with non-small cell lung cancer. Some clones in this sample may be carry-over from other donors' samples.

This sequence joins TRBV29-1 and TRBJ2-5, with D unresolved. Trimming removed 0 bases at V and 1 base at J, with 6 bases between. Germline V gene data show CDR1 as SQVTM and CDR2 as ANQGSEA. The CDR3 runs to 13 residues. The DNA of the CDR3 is TGCAGCGTTGAAGAATACAGCCAAGAGACCCAGTACTTC. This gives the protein CSVEEYSQETQYF. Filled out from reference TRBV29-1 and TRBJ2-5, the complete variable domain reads SAVISQKPSRDICQRGTSLTIQCQVDSQVTMMFWYRQQPGQSLTLIATANQGSEATYESGFVIDKFPISRPNLTFSTLTVSNMSPEDSSIYLCSVEEYSQETQYFGPGTRLLVL.

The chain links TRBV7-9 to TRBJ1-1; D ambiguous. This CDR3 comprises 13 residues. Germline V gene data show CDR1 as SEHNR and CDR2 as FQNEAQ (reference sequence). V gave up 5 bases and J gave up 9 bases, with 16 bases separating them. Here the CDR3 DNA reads TGTGCCAGCAGCGTCCGAACTGCCAGGCAAGCTTTCTTT. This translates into CASSVRTARQAFF.

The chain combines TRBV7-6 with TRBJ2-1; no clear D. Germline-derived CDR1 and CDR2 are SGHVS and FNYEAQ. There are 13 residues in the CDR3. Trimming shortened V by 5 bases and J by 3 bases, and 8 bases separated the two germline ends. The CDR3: CASSPRRYNEQFF. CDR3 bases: TGTGCCAGCAGCCCCCGACGCTACAATGAGCAGTTCTTC.

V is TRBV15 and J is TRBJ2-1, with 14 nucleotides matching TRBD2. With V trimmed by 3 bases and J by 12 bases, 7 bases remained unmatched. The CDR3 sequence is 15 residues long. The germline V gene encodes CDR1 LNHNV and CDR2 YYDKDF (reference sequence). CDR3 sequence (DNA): TGTGCCACCAGCAGCGCGGGACTAGCGGGAGACTGGCAGTTCTTC. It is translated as CATSSAGLAGDWQFF.

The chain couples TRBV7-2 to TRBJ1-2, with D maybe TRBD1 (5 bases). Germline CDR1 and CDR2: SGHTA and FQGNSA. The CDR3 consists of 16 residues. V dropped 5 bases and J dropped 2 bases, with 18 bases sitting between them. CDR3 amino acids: CASSPTPGAKNYGYTF. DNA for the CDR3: TGTGCCAGCAGCCCAACCCCTGGGGCTAAAAACTATGGCTACACCTTC.

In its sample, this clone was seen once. This CDR3 reads CASRPDVGETQYF. CDR3 in DNA: TGCGCCAGCAGGCCGGACGTCGGAGAGACCCAGTACTTC. The rearrangement joins TRBV5-1 to TRBJ2-5; D not resolved. Trimming pared 5 bases from V and 4 bases from J, leaving 12 bases between. The V gene's germline CDR1 is SGHRS and CDR2 YFSETQ. The CDR3 totals 13 residues.

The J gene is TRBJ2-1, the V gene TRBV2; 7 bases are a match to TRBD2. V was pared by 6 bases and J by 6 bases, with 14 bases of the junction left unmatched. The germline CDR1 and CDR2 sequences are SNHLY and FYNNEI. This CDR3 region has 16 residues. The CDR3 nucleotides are TGTGCCAGCAGCTTCCTGGGGAGGGAGGGCCCCAATGAGCAGTTCTTC. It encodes CASSFLGREGPNEQFF.

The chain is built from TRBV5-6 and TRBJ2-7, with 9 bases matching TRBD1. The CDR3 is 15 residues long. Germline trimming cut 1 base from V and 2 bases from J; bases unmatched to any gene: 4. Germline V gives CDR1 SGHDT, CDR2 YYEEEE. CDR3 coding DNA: TGTGCCAGCAGCTTGAGCGGACAGGGGACCTACGAGCAGTACTTC. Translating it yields CASSLSGQGTYEQYF.

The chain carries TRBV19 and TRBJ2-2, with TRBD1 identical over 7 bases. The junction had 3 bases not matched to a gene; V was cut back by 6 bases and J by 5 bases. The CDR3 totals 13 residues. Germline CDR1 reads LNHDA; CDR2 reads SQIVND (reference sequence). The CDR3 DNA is TGTGCCAGTAGGCCACAGGGGACCGGGGAGCTGTTTTTT. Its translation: CASRPQGTGELFF.

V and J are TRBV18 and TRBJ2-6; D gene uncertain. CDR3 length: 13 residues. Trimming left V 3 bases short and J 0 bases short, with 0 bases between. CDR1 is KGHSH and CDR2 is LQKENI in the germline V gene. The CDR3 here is CASSPSGANVLTF. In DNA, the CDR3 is TGTGCCAGCTCACCCTCTGGGGCCAACGTCCTGACTTTC.

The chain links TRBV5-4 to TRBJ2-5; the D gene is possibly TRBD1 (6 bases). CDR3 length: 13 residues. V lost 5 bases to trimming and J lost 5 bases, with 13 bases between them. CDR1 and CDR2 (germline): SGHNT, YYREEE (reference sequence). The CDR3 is CASSSQGRETQYF. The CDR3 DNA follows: TGTGCCAGCAGTTCTCAGGGGCGGGAGACCCAGTACTTC.

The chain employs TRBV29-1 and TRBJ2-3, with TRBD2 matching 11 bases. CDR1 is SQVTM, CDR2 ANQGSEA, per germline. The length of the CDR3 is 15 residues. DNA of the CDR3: TGCAGTTTTAGCGGGAGGGAAGGTAGAGGAGATACGCAGTATTTT. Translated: CSFSGREGRGDTQYF.

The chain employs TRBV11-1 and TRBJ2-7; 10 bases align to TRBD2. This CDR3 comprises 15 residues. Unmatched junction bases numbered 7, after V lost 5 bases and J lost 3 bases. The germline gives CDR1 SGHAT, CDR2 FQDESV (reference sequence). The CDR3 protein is CASSISSGSIYEQYF. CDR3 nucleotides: TGTGCCAGCAGCATATCTAGCGGGAGTATCTACGAGCAGTACTTC.

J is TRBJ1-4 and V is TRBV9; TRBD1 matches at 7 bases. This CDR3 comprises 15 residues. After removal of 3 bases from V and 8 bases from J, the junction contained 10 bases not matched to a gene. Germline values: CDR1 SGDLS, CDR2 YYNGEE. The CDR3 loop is CASSASGGQGEKLFF. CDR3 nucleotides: TGTGCCAGCAGCGCCTCAGGGGGTCAGGGAGAAAAACTGTTTTTT.

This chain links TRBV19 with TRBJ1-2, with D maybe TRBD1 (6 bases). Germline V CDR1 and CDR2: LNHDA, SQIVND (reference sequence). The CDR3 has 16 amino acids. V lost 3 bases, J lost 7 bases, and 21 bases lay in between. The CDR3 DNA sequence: TGTGCCAGTAGTATTAGGAGTTTGGGGGCAACCGGTGGCTACACCTTC. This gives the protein CASSIRSLGATGGYTF.

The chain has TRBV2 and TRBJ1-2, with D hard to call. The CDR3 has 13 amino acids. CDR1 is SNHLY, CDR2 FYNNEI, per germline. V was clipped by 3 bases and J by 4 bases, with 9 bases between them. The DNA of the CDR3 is TGTGCCAGCAGTGACCTGACCTCCTATGGCTACACCTTC. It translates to CASSDLTSYGYTF.

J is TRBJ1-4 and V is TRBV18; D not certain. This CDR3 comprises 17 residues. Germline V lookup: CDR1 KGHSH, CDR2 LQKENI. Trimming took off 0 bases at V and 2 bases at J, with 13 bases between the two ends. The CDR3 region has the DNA TGTGCCAGCTCACCACCGGAATCGGGAATTACTAATGAAAAACTGTTTTTT. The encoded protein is CASSPPESGITNEKLFF.

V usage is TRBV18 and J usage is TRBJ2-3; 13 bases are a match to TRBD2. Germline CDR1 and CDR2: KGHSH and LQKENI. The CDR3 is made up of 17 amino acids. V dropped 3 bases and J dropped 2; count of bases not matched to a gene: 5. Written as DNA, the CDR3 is TGTGCCAGCTCACCCTGGACTAGCGGGGGTGACACAGATACGCAGTATTTT. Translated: CASSPWTSGGDTDTQYF. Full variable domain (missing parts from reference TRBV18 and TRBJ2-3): NAGVMQNPRHLVRRRGQEARLRCSPMKGHSHVYWYRQLPEEGLKFMVYLQKENIIDESGMPKERFSAEFPKEGPSILRIQQVVRGDSAAYFCASSPWTSGGDTDTQYFGPGTRLTVL.

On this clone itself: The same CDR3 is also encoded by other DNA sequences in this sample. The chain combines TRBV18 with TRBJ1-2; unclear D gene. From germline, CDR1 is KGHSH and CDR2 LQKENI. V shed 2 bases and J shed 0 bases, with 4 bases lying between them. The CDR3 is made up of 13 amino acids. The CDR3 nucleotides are TGTGCCAGCTCACCAGGGTCTAACTATGGCTACACCTTC. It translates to CASSPGSNYGYTF.

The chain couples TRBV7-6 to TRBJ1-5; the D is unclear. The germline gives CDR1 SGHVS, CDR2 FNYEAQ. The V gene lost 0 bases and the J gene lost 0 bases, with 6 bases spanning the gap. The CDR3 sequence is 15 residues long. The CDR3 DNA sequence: TGTGCCAGCAGCTTAGCGGCAGGTAGCAATCAGCCCCAGCATTTT. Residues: CASSLAAGSNQPQHF. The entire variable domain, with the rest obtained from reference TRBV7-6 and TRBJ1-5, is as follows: GAGVSQSPRYKVTKRGQDVALRCDPISGHVSLYWYRQALGQGPEFLTYFNYEAQQDKSGLPNDRFSAERPEGSISTLTIQRTEQRDSAMYRCASSLAAGSNQPQHFGDGTRLSIL.

CDR3 coding DNA: TGTGCCAGCAGCTTTAGACAAACAGATACGCAGTATTTT. Translating it yields CASSFRQTDTQYF. This sequence joins TRBV7-2 and TRBJ2-3, with D unclear. The CDR3 runs to 13 residues. The germline CDR1 and CDR2 sequences are SGHTA and FQGNSA. V lost 3 bases and J lost 3, with 7 bases in between. Looking up the rest from reference TRBV7-2 and TRBJ2-3 gives the full variable domain: GAGVSQSPSNKVTEKGKDVELRCDPISGHTALYWYRQSLGQGLEFLIYFQGNSAPDKSGLPSDRFSAERTGGSVSTLTIQRTQQEDSAVYLCASSFRQTDTQYFGPGTRLTVL.

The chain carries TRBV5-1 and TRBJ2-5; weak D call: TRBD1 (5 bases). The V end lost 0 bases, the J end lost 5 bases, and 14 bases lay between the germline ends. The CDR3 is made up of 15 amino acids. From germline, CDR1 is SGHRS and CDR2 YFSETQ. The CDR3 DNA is TGCGCCAGCAGCTTGGGGACACACGAAGGCGAGACCCAGTACTTC. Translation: CASSLGTHEGETQYF.

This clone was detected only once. This chain's CDR3 is CASSRNGGQLYEQYF. The DNA of the CDR3 is TGTGCCAGCAGCCGTAACGGTGGCCAGCTCTACGAGCAGTACTTC. The chain is built from TRBV7-2 and TRBJ2-7; D gene uncertain. V dropped 5 bases and J dropped 3 bases, with 17 bases sitting between them. The CDR3 totals 15 residues. Germline V gene lookup returns CDR1 SGHTA and CDR2 FQGNSA.